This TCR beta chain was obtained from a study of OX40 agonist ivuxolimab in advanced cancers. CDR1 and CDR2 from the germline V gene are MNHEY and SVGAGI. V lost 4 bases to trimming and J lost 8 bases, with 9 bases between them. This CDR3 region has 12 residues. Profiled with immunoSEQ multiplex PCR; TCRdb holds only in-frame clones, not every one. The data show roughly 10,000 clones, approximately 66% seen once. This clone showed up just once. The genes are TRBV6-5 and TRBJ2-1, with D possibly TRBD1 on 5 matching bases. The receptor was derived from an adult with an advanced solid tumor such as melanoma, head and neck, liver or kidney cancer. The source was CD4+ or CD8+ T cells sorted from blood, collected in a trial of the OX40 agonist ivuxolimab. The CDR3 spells CASSLDNDEQFF. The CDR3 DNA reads TGTGCCAGCAGTTTGGACAACGATGAGCAGTTCTTC.